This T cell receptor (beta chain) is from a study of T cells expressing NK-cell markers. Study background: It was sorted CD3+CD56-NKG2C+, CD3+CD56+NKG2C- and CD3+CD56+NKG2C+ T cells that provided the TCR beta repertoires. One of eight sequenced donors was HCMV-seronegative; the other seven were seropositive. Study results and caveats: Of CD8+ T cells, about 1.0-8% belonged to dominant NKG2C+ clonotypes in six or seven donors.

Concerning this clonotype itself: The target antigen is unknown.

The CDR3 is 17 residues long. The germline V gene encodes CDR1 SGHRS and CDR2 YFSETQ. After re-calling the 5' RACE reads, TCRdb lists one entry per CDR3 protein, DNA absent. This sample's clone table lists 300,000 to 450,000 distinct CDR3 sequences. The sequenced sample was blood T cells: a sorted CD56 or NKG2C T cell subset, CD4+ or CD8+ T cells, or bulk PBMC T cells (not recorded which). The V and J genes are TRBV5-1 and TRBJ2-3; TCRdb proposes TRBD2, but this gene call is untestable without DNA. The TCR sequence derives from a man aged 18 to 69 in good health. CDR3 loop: CASRAGRRLAVADTQYF.